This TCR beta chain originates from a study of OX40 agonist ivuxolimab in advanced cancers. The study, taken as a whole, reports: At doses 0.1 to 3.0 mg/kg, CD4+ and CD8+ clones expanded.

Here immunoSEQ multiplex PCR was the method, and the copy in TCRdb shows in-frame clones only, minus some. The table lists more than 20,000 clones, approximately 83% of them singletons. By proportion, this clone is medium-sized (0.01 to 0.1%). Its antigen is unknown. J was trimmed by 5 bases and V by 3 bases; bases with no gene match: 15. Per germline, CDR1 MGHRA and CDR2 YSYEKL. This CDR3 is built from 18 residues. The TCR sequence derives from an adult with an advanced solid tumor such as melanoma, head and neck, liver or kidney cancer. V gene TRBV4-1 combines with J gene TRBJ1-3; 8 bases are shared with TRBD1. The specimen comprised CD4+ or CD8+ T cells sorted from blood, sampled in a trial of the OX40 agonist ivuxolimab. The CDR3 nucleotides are TGCGCCAGCAGCCAGCGGACAGGGTCTCTTGGGGGTAGAAACACCATATATTTT. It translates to CASSQRTGSLGGRNTIYF.